The entry that follows covers one T cell receptor (beta chain) sequence. Its matching antigen is unknown. This entry comes from a study of cytomegalovirus exposure and HLA in healthy donors. Across the whole study: Most genotyped donors, over 70% of 350 to 500, had Caucasian-associated genetic ancestry.

It was with 60 Vbeta and 13 Jbeta primers that the PCR ran. Here immunoSEQ multiplex PCR was the method, and the copy in TCRdb shows in-frame clones only, minus some. The table lists more than 85,000 clones. The V gene lost 0 bases and the J gene lost 3 bases, with 5 bases spanning the gap. The length of the CDR3 is 13 residues. In germline, CDR1 is MNHEY, CDR2 SVGAGI. The study, taken as a whole, reports: Previously analyzed data showed that most TCR beta V segments were productive at a frequency of about 87% or about 30%. Researchers reported that a few CMV-associated chains were confirmed in vitro as CMV antigen-specific.

Source material: PBMCs. The origin of this receptor is a girl under 18 in good health and CMV-seropositive. This chain joins TRBV6-5 and TRBJ1-2; D uncertain. CDR3 region: CASSYSAHYGYTF. The CDR3 bases are TGTGCCAGCAGTTACTCGGCACACTATGGCTACACCTTC.